This passage covers 20 T cell receptor beta chains from one sample sequenced in a study of shared clonotypes between healthy human individuals. Naive CD8 cells lacked CD45RO and underwent positive selection for CCR7, leaving out terminally differentiated effector memory CD45RA+ cells. The assay was immunoSEQ multiplex PCR, and TCRdb's table has in-frame clones only and misses some. The sample has about 2,100,000 clones, around 93% seen once; the top ten hold under 2%. Material: naive CD8+ T cells from PBMCs. All receptors come from a man younger than 35 in good health. Some clones in this sample may be carry-over from other donors' samples.

J is TRBJ2-4 and V is TRBV30; D is perhaps TRBD1 (6 bases). Germline-derived CDR1 and CDR2 are GTSNPN and SVGIG (reference sequence). The V gene lost 5 bases and the J gene lost 8 bases, with 22 bases spanning the gap. This CDR3 spans 15 amino acids. CDR3 in DNA: TGTGCCTGGCAAAGCATAAAACAGGGTTGGGACATTCAGTACTTC. Translated, it gives CAWQSIKQGWDIQYF.

This chain uses TRBV27 with TRBJ2-1; TRBD2 matches 7 bases. The length of the CDR3 is 17 residues. Germline CDR1 and CDR2: MNHEY and SMNVEV (reference sequence). With 5 bases clipped from V and 4 bases from J, the junction kept 14 bases outside the gene matches. The CDR3 DNA sequence: TGTGCCAGCAGTCCACTTGGGGGAGGGCCGTTTTACAATGAGCAGTTCTTC. Protein product: CASSPLGGGPFYNEQFF.

The chain has TRBV11-3 and TRBJ2-3; 11 bases are shared with TRBD2. This CDR3 is 15 amino acids long. V shed 3 bases and J 3 bases; nucleotides not matched to a gene: 2. Germline V lookup: CDR1 SGHNT, CDR2 YENEEA. CDR3 in DNA: TGTGCCAGCAGCTTCACTAGCGGGAGTACAGATACGCAGTATTTT. As protein: CASSFTSGSTDTQYF.

This sequence joins TRBV4-3 and TRBJ2-5, with 7 bases fitting TRBD1. The J call may be mistaken, given a closer DNA end match to TRBJ2-7. The CDR3 runs to 15 residues. CDR1 is LGHNA and CDR2 is YSLEER in the germline V gene. This CDR3 is CANRTNRGASYEQYF. CDR3 nucleotide sequence: TGCGCCAACCGAACAAACAGGGGAGCGTCCTACGAGCAGTACTTC.

The chain has TRBV4-1 and TRBJ2-3, with 9 bases aligning to TRBD1. With V trimmed by 3 bases and J by 10 bases, 8 bases remained unmatched. This CDR3 region has 14 residues. Per the germline V gene, CDR1 is MGHRA and CDR2 is YSYEKL. The CDR3 loop reads CASSHEAGTGSQYF. The CDR3 coding sequence is TGCGCCAGCAGCCACGAGGCCGGGACAGGGTCGCAGTATTTT.

The chain is built from TRBV6-1 and TRBJ1-1; possible D gene TRBD1, 5 bases. V lost 4 bases, J lost 5 bases, and 14 bases lay in between. Germline V lookup: CDR1 MNHNS, CDR2 SASEGT. The CDR3 is 14 residues long. The CDR3 nucleotides are TGTGCCAGCAGTGCTCTCGGGGGGAAGACTGAAGCTTTCTTT. Amino acids: CASSALGGKTEAFF.

This chain's CDR3 is CAINPGTEVNTIYF. CDR3 bases: TGTGCCATCAATCCCGGGACAGAAGTCAACACCATATATTTT. The chain is built from TRBV10-3 and TRBJ1-3, with 7 bases fitting TRBD1. Looked up from germline, CDR1 is ENHRY and CDR2 is SYGVKD. V shed 7 bases and J 7 bases; nucleotides not matched to a gene: 10. The CDR3 extends over 14 amino acids.

This rearrangement joins TRBV7-8 to TRBJ1-4; no definite D call. Germline-derived CDR1 and CDR2 are SGHVS and FQNEAQ. Trimming shortened V by 5 bases and J by 4 bases, and 14 bases separated the two germline ends. CDR3 size: 15 residues. Here the CDR3 reads CASSGGEQFNEKLFF. In nucleotides, the CDR3 is TGTGCCAGCAGCGGCGGGGAACAGTTTAATGAAAAACTGTTTTTT.

Concerning this clone itself: This sample includes further DNA sequences coding for the same CDR3. V usage is TRBV11-2 and J usage is TRBJ2-7; D not resolved. The CDR3 loop spans 13 amino acids. Germline CDR1 SGHAT, CDR2 FQNNGV. Trimming took off 0 bases at V and 1 base at J, with 4 bases between the two ends. The CDR3 spells CASSLDPSYEQYF. CDR3 coding DNA: TGTGCCAGCAGCTTAGACCCTTCCTACGAGCAGTACTTC.

The CDR3 coding sequence is TGTGCCAGCAGCTCGATCGGGGACCGAACCACAGATACGCAGTATTTT. Translation gives CASSSIGDRTTDTQYF. The chain recombines TRBV7-9 with TRBJ2-3; D tentatively fits TRBD1 or TRBD2 (5 bases each). From germline, CDR1 is SEHNR and CDR2 FQNEAQ (reference sequence). Between the trimmed V and J ends, which lost 4 bases and 2 bases, there was a span of 16 bases. The CDR3 is made up of 16 amino acids. Full variable domain (remainder filled in from reference TRBV7-9 and TRBJ2-3): DTGVSQNPRHKITKRGQNVTFRCDPISEHNRLYWYRQTLGQGPEFLTYFQNEAQLEKSRLLSDRFSAERPKGSFSTLEIQRTEQGDSAMYLCASSSIGDRTTDTQYFGPGTRLTVL.

The V call is TRBV5-6, the J call TRBJ2-7; tentatively, D is TRBD2 (5 bases). Trimming removed 1 base at V and 2 bases at J, with 10 bases between. Germline CDR1 reads SGHDT; CDR2 reads YYEEEE. This CDR3 region has 14 residues. CDR3 residues: CASSLPSSPYEQYF. Here the CDR3 DNA reads TGTGCCAGCAGCTTGCCCTCTAGCCCCTACGAGCAGTACTTC.

The rearrangement links TRBV10-3 to TRBJ1-1; D remains unclear. The CDR3 runs 13 residues. Germline values: CDR1 ENHRY, CDR2 SYGVKD. Trimming pared 2 bases from V and 4 bases from J, leaving 8 bases between. Written as DNA, the CDR3 is TGTGCCATCAGTGAGAACACGCCCACTGAAGCTTTCTTT. Its protein is CAISENTPTEAFF.

CDR3 DNA sequence: TGTGCCAGCAGCTTAGTCCTAGCGGGAGGCGAGCAGTACTTC. Amino acid sequence: CASSLVLAGGEQYF. The chain uses TRBV7-2 and TRBJ2-7; TRBD2 aligns across 11 bases. Germline CDR1 reads SGHTA; CDR2 reads FQGNSA. The length of the CDR3 is 14 residues. The V and J ends lost 1 base and 6 bases, in that order; junction bases with no gene match: 2.

The chain's CDR3 is CASSLGSRKFSEQYF. DNA of the CDR3: TGTGCCAGCAGCTTAGGTTCTAGGAAATTTAGCGAGCAGTACTTC. The rearrangement uses TRBV13 and TRBJ2-7; D is unresolved. Trimming pared 0 bases from V and 6 bases from J, leaving 15 bases between. The CDR3 contains 15 residues. Germline V gene lookup returns CDR1 PRHDT and CDR2 FYEKMQ (reference sequence). The variable domain in full, with the rest retrieved from reference TRBV13 and TRBJ2-7, is AAGVIQSPRHLIKEKRETATLKCYPIPRHDTVYWYQQGPGQDPQFLISFYEKMQSDKGSIPDRFSAQQFSDYHSELNMSSLELGDSALYFCASSLGSRKFSEQYFGPGTRLTVT.

The V call is TRBV10-3, the J call TRBJ2-2; D is perhaps TRBD2 (6 bases). The CDR3 length is 16 residues. Germline V lookup: CDR1 ENHRY, CDR2 SYGVKD. The V gene lost 4 bases and the J gene lost 3 bases, with 15 bases spanning the gap. The CDR3 protein is CAISGRRGLHTGELFF. DNA of the CDR3: TGTGCCATCAGTGGGAGGAGGGGCCTACACACCGGGGAGCTGTTTTTT.

The chain is built from TRBV29-1 and TRBJ2-7; tentatively, D is TRBD2 (5 bases). Trimming stripped 7 bases from V and 0 bases from J, with 13 bases between. This CDR3 is 13 amino acids long. In germline, CDR1 is SQVTM, CDR2 ANQGSEA. The CDR3 loop is CSARTANSYEQYF. The CDR3 nucleotides are TGCAGCGCGCGGACTGCTAACTCCTACGAGCAGTACTTC.

V gene TRBV4-1 combines with J gene TRBJ2-7; 7 bases are shared with TRBD1. Trimming removed 4 bases from V and 1 base from J; junction bases left unmatched: 7. This CDR3 has 15 amino acids. Germline-derived CDR1 and CDR2 are MGHRA and YSYEKL. DNA of the CDR3: TGCGCCAGCAGCCTTTTGGGACAGTTATCCTACGAGCAGTACTTC. It encodes CASSLLGQLSYEQYF.

A word on this clone: In the same sample, other DNA sequences code for this CDR3. The chain employs TRBV9 and TRBJ2-1; D not certain. CDR1 is SGDLS, CDR2 YYNGEE, per germline. This CDR3 has 12 amino acids. Trimming took 0 bases from V and 7 from J, leaving 5 bases between them. CDR3 in amino acids: CASSVASNEQFF. CDR3 DNA sequence: TGTGCCAGCAGCGTAGCTTCGAATGAGCAGTTCTTC. The full variable domain, its missing parts supplied by reference TRBV9 and TRBJ2-1, is DSGVTQTPKHLITATGQRVTLRCSPRSGDLSVYWYQQSLDQGLQFLIQYYNGEERAKGNILERFSAQQFPDLHSELNLSSLELGDSALYFCASSVASNEQFFGPGTRLTVL.

CDR3: CASSVVSRPGANTGELFF. CDR3 coding DNA: TGTGCCAGCAGCGTAGTTTCTAGGCCCGGCGCGAACACCGGGGAGCTGTTTTTT. The chain is built from TRBV9 and TRBJ2-2, with D hard to call. The germline V gene encodes CDR1 SGDLS and CDR2 YYNGEE. V was cut by 0 bases and J by 0 bases, with 15 bases left in between. The CDR3 runs 18 residues.

The chain links TRBV27 to TRBJ2-7; D is undetermined. With 3 bases removed from V and 7 bases from J, the gap between germline ends came to 13 bases. Germline V gene lookup returns CDR1 MNHEY and CDR2 SMNVEV (reference sequence). The CDR3 extends over 13 amino acids. CDR3 region: CASSFPGEREQYF. DNA for the CDR3: TGTGCCAGCAGTTTCCCTGGGGAAAGGGAGCAGTACTTC.